Shown below are 2 T cell receptor beta chains from a single sample sequenced in a study of Tregs in tolerant kidney transplant recipients. The table came from immunoSEQ multiplex PCR; TCRdb's copy has only in-frame clones and leaves some out. The sample has some 52,000 clones. The specimen comprised CD4+ T cells from blood, sampled before the transplant. These receptors were taken from a human donor who received a combined kidney and bone marrow transplant.

Comments on this clone: From the germline J gene comes the end of the CDR3, since the read stops 3 residues before it. This chain uses TRBV7-2 with TRBJ2-5; TRBD1 agrees at 7 bases. The germline V gene encodes CDR1 SGHTA and CDR2 FQGNSA. With 6 bases clipped from V and 4 bases from J, the junction kept 11 bases outside the gene matches. This CDR3 comprises 15 residues. The sequenced CDR3 bases are TGTGCCAGCAGTAAGGGGGCCCAACTGCGAGAGACC. It translates to CASSKGAQLRET. The full-length CDR3 reads as CASSKGAQLRETQYF.

CDR3 sequence reads: CASTSLSGDRGNYGYTF. Partial CDR3 DNA: TGCGCCAGCACATCATTGTCGGGGGACAGGGGGAACTATGGC. The V and J genes are TRBV5-1 and TRBJ1-2; TRBD1 matches at 11 bases. The read ends 3 residues shy of where the CDR3 ends; the end is completed using the germline J gene. V lost 6 bases to trimming and J lost 2 bases; unmatched junction nucleotides: 12. This CDR3 has 17 amino acids. Germline CDR1 is SGHRS and CDR2 is YFSETQ.